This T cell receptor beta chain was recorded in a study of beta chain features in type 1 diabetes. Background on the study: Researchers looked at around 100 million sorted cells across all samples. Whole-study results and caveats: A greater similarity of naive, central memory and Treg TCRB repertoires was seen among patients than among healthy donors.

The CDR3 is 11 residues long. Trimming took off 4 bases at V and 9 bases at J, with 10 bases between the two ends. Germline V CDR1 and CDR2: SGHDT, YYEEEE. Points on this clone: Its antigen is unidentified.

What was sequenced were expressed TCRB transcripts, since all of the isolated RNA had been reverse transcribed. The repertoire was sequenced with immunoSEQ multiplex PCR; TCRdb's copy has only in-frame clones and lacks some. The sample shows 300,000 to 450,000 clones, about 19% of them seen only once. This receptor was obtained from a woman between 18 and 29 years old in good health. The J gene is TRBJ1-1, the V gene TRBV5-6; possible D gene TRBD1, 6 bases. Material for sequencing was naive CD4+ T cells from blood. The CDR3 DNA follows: TGTGCCAGCAGCATACAGGGACAAGCTTTCTTT. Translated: CASSIQGQAFF.